Each of the 6 T cell receptor beta chains below was sequenced from the same sample in a study of blood T cell repertoires in COVID-19. Clones were read by immunoSEQ multiplex PCR, and TCRdb kept only the in-frame ones, dropping some. Here the sample spans approximately 360,000 clones, 85% to 90% being singletons. Sequencing was carried out using PBMCs or T cells enriched from blood (not recorded which). These TCRs come from a young woman with acute COVID-19.

V usage is TRBV18 and J usage is TRBJ1-1; 8 bases align to TRBD1. Looked up from germline, CDR1 is KGHSH and CDR2 is LQKENI. The CDR3 contains 16 residues. Trimming took 6 bases from V and 1 from J; bases not matched to a gene: 10. This CDR3 is CASSLGQGVRNTEAFF. CDR3 in DNA: TGTGCCAGCTCTCTCGGACAGGGTGTTCGGAACACTGAAGCTTTCTTT. The full variable domain, with the rest looked up from reference TRBV18 and TRBJ1-1, is NAGVMQNPRHLVRRRGQEARLRCSPMKGHSHVYWYRQLPEEGLKFMVYLQKENIIDESGMPKERFSAEFPKEGPSILRIQQVVRGDSAAYFCASSLGQGVRNTEAFFGQGTRLTVV.

The chain joins TRBV27 to TRBJ1-2; TRBD1 matches 10 bases. The CDR3 spans 14 residues. With 5 bases clipped from V and 10 bases from J, the junction kept 10 bases outside the gene matches. Looked up from germline, CDR1 is MNHEY and CDR2 is SMNVEV (reference sequence). The CDR3 is CASSTADRGLTYTF. CDR3 nucleotides: TGTGCCAGCAGTACCGCTGACAGGGGGCTAACCTACACCTTC.

This sequence joins TRBV5-1 and TRBJ1-6; no firm D call. The V and J ends lost 0 bases and 4 bases respectively, with 8 bases between them. CDR3 length equals 15 residues. Germline-derived CDR1 and CDR2 are SGHRS and YFSETQ. CDR3 sequence: CASSLVTGYNSPLHF. CDR3 sequence (DNA): TGCGCCAGCAGCTTGGTTACGGGGTATAATTCACCCCTCCACTTT.

The sample holds a few counts of this clone. This chain connects TRBV12-3 or TRBV12-4 to TRBJ1-1; no firm D call. This CDR3 has 11 amino acids. The germline V and J ends were trimmed by 5 bases and 10 bases, with 11 bases remaining between them. DNA of the CDR3: TGTGCCAGCAGTAGGAGTTTCGGAGCTTTCTTT. It encodes CASSRSFGAFF.

V is TRBV5-1 and J is TRBJ2-1; 8 positions agree with TRBD2. The junction had 8 bases not matched to a gene; V was cut back by 0 bases and J by 9 bases. The CDR3 is 15 amino acids. CDR1 and CDR2 (germline): SGHRS, YFSETQ. CDR3 amino acids: CASSLVGTSNSEQFF. DNA of the CDR3: TGCGCCAGCAGCTTGGTTGGGACTAGTAATTCTGAGCAGTTCTTC.

Concerning this clone itself: The CDR3 carries no conserved terminal phenylalanine or tryptophan, so it likely arises from a read error. Because the CDR3's place on the DNA is in doubt, the DNA is left out and the CDR3 is given as listed by TCRdb. V and J are TRBV5-5 and TRBJ2-7; the table's D call of TRBD1 was not tested on the DNA. The V gene's germline CDR1 is SGHKS and CDR2 YYEKEE (reference sequence). The CDR3 is made up of 11 amino acids, end residues included. This CDR3 is CASSSRDRGYI.